A single T cell receptor (beta chain) is shown here with its context. This CDR3 region has 16 residues. Trimming at V came to 0 bases and at J to 5 bases, leaving 10 bases not matched to a gene. The germline V gene encodes CDR1 SGHRS and CDR2 YFSETQ. These data are taken from a study of blood T cell repertoires in COVID-19. Study summary: Samples of COVID-19 (acute and convalescent) were obtained from the United States, Italy and Spain. PBMCs, B-cell-depleted T cells, or T cells provided the cDNA or gDNA that made up the material.

Original processing notes: It was from reference gene primer amplification that nucleated cell counts were estimated. Profiling relied on immunoSEQ multiplex PCR, and the TCRdb table lists in-frame clones only, not all of them. That table supplies the V and J calls and clone size; D and trimming were determined from the DNA. The table records 90,000 to 110,000 clones, roughly 88% of them present only once. The V gene is TRBV5-1, the J gene TRBJ2-7; 8 bases align to TRBD2. Specimen: peripheral blood. This TCR was sampled from a woman older than 75 with active or convalescent COVID-19. The CDR3 reads CASSLAGAGGRDEQYF. For the CDR3, the DNA is TGCGCCAGCAGCTTGGCGGGCGCGGGAGGTCGGGACGAGCAGTACTTC.